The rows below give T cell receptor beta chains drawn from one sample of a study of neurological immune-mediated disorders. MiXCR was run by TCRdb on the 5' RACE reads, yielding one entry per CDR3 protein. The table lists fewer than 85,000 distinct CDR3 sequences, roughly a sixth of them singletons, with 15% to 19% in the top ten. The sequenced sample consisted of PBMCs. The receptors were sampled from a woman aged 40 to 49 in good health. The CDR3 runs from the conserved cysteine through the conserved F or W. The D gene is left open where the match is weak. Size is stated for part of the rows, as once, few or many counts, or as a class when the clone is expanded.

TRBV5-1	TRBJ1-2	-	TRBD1	TGCGCCAGGAGCTTGGACAGGGGGGGCGGCTACAACTTC	CARSLDRGGGYNF
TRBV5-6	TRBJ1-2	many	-	TGTGCCAGCACCGCTCGGGGGGCCCCATTTTTGGGCTACACCTTC	CASTARGAPFLGYTF
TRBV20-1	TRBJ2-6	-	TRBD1	TGCAGTGCTAGAGATACGGGACAGGGAAGCTCTGGGACCAACGTCCTGACTTTC	CSARDTGQGSSGTNVLTF
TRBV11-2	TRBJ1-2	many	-	TGTGCCAGCGGTCCGCGAGGGAACAGGGCGCCCAACTATGGCTACACCTTC	CASGPRGNRAPNYGYTF
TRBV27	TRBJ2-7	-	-	TGTGCCAGCAGCTACACCCAGGGATCCTACGAGCAGTACTTC	CASSYTQGSYEQYF
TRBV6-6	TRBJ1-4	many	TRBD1	TGTGCCAGCAGTTTCCCAGGGACAGGTGATGAAAAACTGTTTTTT	CASSFPGTGDEKLFF
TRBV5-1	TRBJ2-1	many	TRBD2	TGCGCCAGCAGCCCCGGACTAGCCCACAATGAGCAGTTCTTC	CASSPGLAHNEQFF
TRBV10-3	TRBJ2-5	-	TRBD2	TGTGCCATCAGTCTGGGGGGGATGGAGACCCAGTACTTC	CAISLGGMETQYF
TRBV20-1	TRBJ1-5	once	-	TGCAGTGGTACTCCCTGGGGGAATAGCAATCAGCCCCAGCATTTT	CSGTPWGNSNQPQHF
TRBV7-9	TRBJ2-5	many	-	TGTGCCAGCACCACGACAGGAGAAGAGACCCAGTACTTC	CASTTTGEETQYF
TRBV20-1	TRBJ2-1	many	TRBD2	TGCAGTGCTGGGACTAGCGGGGCCGGGGACTACAATGAGCAGTTCTTC	CSAGTSGAGDYNEQFF
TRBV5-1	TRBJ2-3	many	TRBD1	TGCGCCAGCAGCTTGGGGGACAGTCGCACAGATACGCAGTATTTT	CASSLGDSRTDTQYF
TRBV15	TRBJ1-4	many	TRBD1	TGTGCCACCAGCTCGCAACTGACAGGGGAAAAACTGTTTTTT	CATSSQLTGEKLFF
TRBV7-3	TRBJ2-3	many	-	TGTGCCAGCAGCTTAACGTCCGATACGCAGTATTTT	CASSLTSDTQYF
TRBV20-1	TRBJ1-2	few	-	TGCAGTGCTAGAGATGGGGCTTCGGAGGCTGGCTACACCTTC	CSARDGASEAGYTF
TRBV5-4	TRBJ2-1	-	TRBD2	TGTGCCAGCAGCTTCGGGGGGTTATTCTCCTACAATGAGCAGTTCTTC	CASSFGGLFSYNEQFF
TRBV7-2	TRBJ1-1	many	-	TGTGCCAGCAGTCCAAAGTTGAACACTGAAGCTTTCTTT	CASSPKLNTEAFF
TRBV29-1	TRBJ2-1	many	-	TGCAGTCTAAATGAGCAGTTCTTC	CSLNEQFF
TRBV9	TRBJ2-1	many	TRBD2	TGTGCCAGCAGCCCACCCGAGGCTAGCGGTGAGCAGTTCTTC	CASSPPEASGEQFF
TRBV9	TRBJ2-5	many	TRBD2	TGTGCCAGCAGCGTTTCCGGGACTAGCGAAGAGACCCAGTACTTC	CASSVSGTSEETQYF
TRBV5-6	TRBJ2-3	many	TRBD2	TGTGCCAGTAGCCGGGCTAGCGGGGCCGTCAGCACAGATACGCAGTATTTT	CASSRASGAVSTDTQYF
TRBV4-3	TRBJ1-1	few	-	TGCGCCAGCAGCCAAGAATGGGCGGGGGCCCGGGTGCACACTGAAGCTTTCTTT	CASSQEWAGARVHTEAFF
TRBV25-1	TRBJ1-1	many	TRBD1	TGTGCCAGCAAACCTGAGGGACAGGGGTCATTCGGCGGCACTGAAGCTTTCTTT	CASKPEGQGSFGGTEAFF
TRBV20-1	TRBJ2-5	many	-	TGCAGTGCTCCACAGGGATCGGAGACCCAGTACTTC	CSAPQGSETQYF
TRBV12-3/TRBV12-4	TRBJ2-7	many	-	TGTGCCAGCAGCCCAACAGGGAGTCGTCGCGAGCAGTACTTC	CASSPTGSRREQYF
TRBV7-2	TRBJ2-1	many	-	TGTGCCAGCAGCTCCCCGGGACCACCCCCTGGAGAGCAGTTCTTC	CASSSPGPPPGEQFF
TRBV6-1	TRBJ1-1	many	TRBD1	TGTGCCAGCAAAAGGGACAGGGGGTATGACACTGAAGCTTTCTTT	CASKRDRGYDTEAFF
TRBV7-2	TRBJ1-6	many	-	TGTGCCAGCAGCCCTCGCGGCCGAGAGAATTCACCCCTCCACTTT	CASSPRGRENSPLHF
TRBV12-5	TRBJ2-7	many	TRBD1	TGTGCTAGTGGGGCCCCGACAGGGGGCGAGGACGAGCAGTACTTC	CASGAPTGGEDEQYF
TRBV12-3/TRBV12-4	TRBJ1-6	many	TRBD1	TGTGCCAGCAGACGGGACAGGGCCAATTCACCCCTCCACTTT	CASRRDRANSPLHF
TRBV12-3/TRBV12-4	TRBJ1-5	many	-	TGTGCCAGCAGCCTCACCGGCCAGCCCCAGCATTTT	CASSLTGQPQHF
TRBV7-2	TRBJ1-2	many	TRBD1	TGTGCCAGCGCCACAGGGGGGATAAACTATGGCTACACCTTC	CASATGGINYGYTF
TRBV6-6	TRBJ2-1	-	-	TGTGCCAGCAGTCCTAGCGTCTATGAGCAGTTCTTC	CASSPSVYEQFF
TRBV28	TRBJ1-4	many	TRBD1	TGTGCCAGCAGTTTGTCGACAGGGAGAGGTGAAAAACTGTTTTTT	CASSLSTGRGEKLFF
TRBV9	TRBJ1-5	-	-	TGTGCCAGCAGCGTAGGACCGGCGGATGGTCCCCAGCATTTT	CASSVGPADGPQHF
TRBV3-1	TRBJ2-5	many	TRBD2	TGTGCCAGCAGCCAAGATTATAGCGGGGGGGGTTTCCAAGAGACCCAGTACTTC	CASSQDYSGGGFQETQYF
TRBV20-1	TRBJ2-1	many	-	TGCAGTGCTACCAACAGGGACAATGAGCAGTTCTTC	CSATNRDNEQFF
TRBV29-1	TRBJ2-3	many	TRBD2	TGCAGCGTTGGACGTGCGGGGGGCACAGATACGCAGTATTTT	CSVGRAGGTDTQYF
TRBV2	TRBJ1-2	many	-	TGTGCCAGCAATCACAGGGACTATGGCTACACCTTC	CASNHRDYGYTF
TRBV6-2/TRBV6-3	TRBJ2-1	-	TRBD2	TGTGCCAGCAGTTACCTAGCGGGGGAATTATACAATGAGCAGTTCTTC	CASSYLAGELYNEQFF
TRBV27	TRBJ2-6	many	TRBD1	TGTGCCAGCAGTTTCCAGACAGGGGGCTCTGGGGCCAACGTCCTGACTTTC	CASSFQTGGSGANVLTF
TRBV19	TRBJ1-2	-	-	TGTGCCAGTTTTGACAGAGGGAACTATGGCTACACCTTC	CASFDRGNYGYTF
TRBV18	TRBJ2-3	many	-	TGTGCCAGCTCACCAGACAGATCAGATACGCAGTATTTT	CASSPDRSDTQYF
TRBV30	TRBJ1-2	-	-	TGTGCCTGGAGGTCGGTAGGGACGAACTATGGCTACACCTTC	CAWRSVGTNYGYTF